This T cell receptor beta chain originates from a study of CD8 T cells in ankylosing spondylitis. For TCR beta, libraries came from quantitative 5'-RACE with molecular barcodes. MiXCR was run by TCRdb on the 5' RACE reads, yielding one entry per CDR3 protein. Of 200,000 to 250,000 distinct CDR3 sequences detected, 7% to 8% appear once; the ten largest clones hold 14%. Germline CDR1 SGHDN, CDR2 FVKESK. Trimming stripped 8 bases from V and 4 bases from J, with 14 bases between. The CDR3 spans 13 residues. Comment on this clonotype: Its antigen remains unidentified. A much larger clone lies one base from this, so it may be a read error.

Overall study findings and caveats: A subset of motif variants has previously been described in the synovial fluid and blood of reactive arthritis. What appeared characteristic of ankylosing spondylitis blood was a TCR beta motif of seven to nine highly homologous variants. Relatively scarce in peripheral blood, disease-linked clones were CD8+. According to the report, clones linked to the disease were significantly enriched in matched synovial fluid samples taken from ankylosing spondylitis patients.

The origin of this receptor is a male donor with ankylosing spondylitis. V usage is TRBV14 and J usage is TRBJ1-2; D is undetermined. Specimen: blood, either unsorted or a sorted T cell fraction (not recorded which). In DNA form, the CDR3 reads TGTGCCAGCGGCCTACTTAATTCCTATGGCTACACCTTC. It yields the protein CASGLLNSYGYTF.